The 32 T cell receptor beta chains in this list originate from one sample, sequenced in a study of cytomegalovirus exposure and HLA in healthy donors. This PCR relied on a set of 60 Vbeta primers and 13 Jbeta primers. Assay used: immunoSEQ multiplex PCR; TCRdb lists only in-frame clones, some missing. The sample records 110,000 to 150,000 clones, roughly 77% being singletons. Sequenced sample: PBMCs. Receptor source: a male donor in good health and CMV-seronegative.

The chain links TRBV7-2 to TRBJ2-1, with TRBD2 identical over 10 bases. The CDR3 is 17 amino acids. V gave up 3 bases and J gave up 0 bases; unmatched junction bases: 5. Germline V CDR1 and CDR2: SGHTA, FQGNSA. The CDR3 loop is CASSFGLAEFSYNEQFF. The CDR3 DNA reads TGTGCCAGCAGCTTTGGACTAGCGGAGTTCTCCTACAATGAGCAGTTCTTC.

The V call is TRBV5-1, the J call TRBJ2-1, with TRBD2 matching over 11 bases. CDR1 SGHRS and CDR2 YFSETQ come from the germline V gene. The CDR3 has 15 residues. With V trimmed by 3 bases and J by 5 bases, 4 bases remained unmatched. The chain's CDR3 is CASSSLTSGNNEQFF. For the CDR3, the DNA is TGCGCCAGCAGCTCCCTGACTAGCGGGAACAATGAGCAGTTCTTC. The full variable domain, its missing parts supplied by reference TRBV5-1 and TRBJ2-1, is KAGVTQTPRYLIKTRGQQVTLSCSPISGHRSVSWYQQTPGQGLQFLFEYFSETQRNKGNFPGRFSGRQFSNSRSEMNVSTLELGDSALYLCASSSLTSGNNEQFFGPGTRLTVL.

This clone was detected a few times. CDR3 amino acids: CASSIPRDRGEQFF. The CDR3 DNA sequence: TGTGCCAGTAGTATCCCCAGGGACAGGGGTGAGCAGTTCTTC. This rearrangement joins TRBV19 to TRBJ2-1, with 10 bases aligning to TRBD1. Germline CDR1 reads LNHDA; CDR2 reads SQIVND (reference sequence). The CDR3 covers 14 residues. V trimming: 3 bases; J trimming: 9 bases; junction bases outside the gene matches: 5. Full variable domain (missing parts from reference TRBV19 and TRBJ2-1): DGGITQSPKYLFRKEGQNVTLSCEQNLNHDAMYWYRQDPGQGLRLIYYSQIVNDFQKGDIAEGYSVSREKKESFPLTVTSAQKNPTAFYLCASSIPRDRGEQFFGPGTRLTVL.

This clone has a handful of counts. The chain employs TRBV28 and TRBJ2-7; TRBD2 is a possible D gene (11 bases). The CDR3 loop spans 19 amino acids. The V end was cut by 6 bases, the J end by 7 bases, with 34 bases between. Germline loops: CDR1 MDHEN, CDR2 SYDVKM. The CDR3 reads CASRLKTGGFLAGGYEQYF. DNA for the CDR3: TGTGCCAGCAGACTAAAGACAGGGGGCTTTTTAGCGGGAGGGTATGAGCAGTACTTC. The variable domain in full, with the rest retrieved from reference TRBV28 and TRBJ2-7, is DVKVTQSSRYLVKRTGEKVFLECVQDMDHENMFWYRQDPGLGLRLIYFSYDVKMKEKGDIPEGYSVSREKKERFSLILESASTNQTSMYLCASRLKTGGFLAGGYEQYFGPGTRLTVT.

The chain joins TRBV14 to TRBJ2-3, with 7 bases aligning to TRBD1. Germline loops: CDR1 SGHDN, CDR2 FVKESK. V lost 1 base to trimming and J lost 8 bases; unmatched junction nucleotides: 3. This CDR3 is built from 13 residues. CDR3 protein: CASSQAGGATQYF. The DNA of the CDR3 is TGTGCCAGCAGCCAAGCAGGGGGAGCTACGCAGTATTTT. The complete variable domain, with remaining parts taken from reference TRBV14 and TRBJ2-3, reads EAGVTQFPSHSVIEKGQTVTLRCDPISGHDNLYWYRRVMGKEIKFLLHFVKESKQDESGMPNNRFLAERTGGTYSTLKVQPAELEDSGVYFCASSQAGGATQYFGPGTRLTVL.

The chain couples TRBV6-6 to TRBJ2-7; 7 positions match TRBD1. V lost 4 bases to trimming and J lost 3 bases; unmatched junction nucleotides: 3. The CDR3 runs to 13 residues. Germline CDR1 MNHNY, CDR2 SVGAGI (reference sequence). The CDR3 region is CASSFDRDYEQYF. The DNA for the CDR3 is TGTGCCAGCAGTTTTGACAGGGACTACGAGCAGTACTTC.

The V gene is TRBV7-9, the J gene TRBJ1-1, with 7 bases aligning to TRBD1. Trimming at V came to 3 bases and at J to 10 bases, leaving 11 bases not matched to a gene. In germline, CDR1 is SEHNR, CDR2 FQNEAQ (reference sequence). This CDR3 contains 14 residues. CDR3 bases: TGTGCCAGCAGCTTTAGATCAGGGGGATTGAGAGCTTTCTTT. It encodes CASSFRSGGLRAFF.

The rearrangement links TRBV19 to TRBJ1-2; 8 bases map to TRBD1. The CDR3 spans 16 residues. The germline V gene encodes CDR1 LNHDA and CDR2 SQIVND (reference sequence). With V trimmed by 3 bases and J by 8 bases, 14 bases remained unmatched. The CDR3 DNA follows: TGTGCCAGTAGTATCCTATCGACAGGGGAAGGTAGAGGCTACACCTTC. It is translated as CASSILSTGEGRGYTF.

The chain combines TRBV9 with TRBJ2-1, with 14 bases aligning to TRBD2. Germline assignment: CDR1 SGDLS and CDR2 YYNGEE. The CDR3 has 15 residues. Trimming took 5 bases from V and 8 from J; bases not matched to a gene: 6. The CDR3 reads CASSWTSGRSDEQFF. The CDR3 coding sequence is TGTGCCAGCAGTTGGACTAGCGGGAGGTCAGATGAGCAGTTCTTC.

V and J are TRBV5-1 and TRBJ1-1, with 9 bases lining up with TRBD1. The CDR3 is 14 residues long. Trimming removed 5 bases from V and 6 bases from J; junction bases left unmatched: 8. Germline values: CDR1 SGHRS, CDR2 YFSETQ. The CDR3 reads CASRDGQGSAEAFF. In nucleotides, the CDR3 is TGCGCCAGCAGGGACGGACAGGGGTCTGCTGAAGCTTTCTTT.

The chain carries TRBV5-1 and TRBJ2-7; a weak D match, TRBD1 (6 bases). The germline V gene encodes CDR1 SGHRS and CDR2 YFSETQ. The CDR3 spans 15 residues. With 0 bases removed from V and 3 bases from J, the gap between germline ends came to 13 bases. The CDR3 protein is CASSLEGTNRYEQYF. The CDR3 DNA is TGCGCCAGCAGCTTGGAAGGGACAAACCGCTACGAGCAGTACTTC.

The rearrangement links TRBV18 to TRBJ1-2; D is perhaps TRBD1 (6 bases). Germline lookup yields CDR1 KGHSH and CDR2 LQKENI. The CDR3 covers 16 residues. Trimming shortened V by 1 base and J by 8 bases, and 20 bases separated the two germline ends. The CDR3 loop is CASSPRDTNLKEGYTF. The CDR3 nucleotides read TGTGCCAGCTCACCACGGGACACCAACCTTAAGGAGGGCTACACCTTC.

The chain recombines TRBV19 with TRBJ1-5; possible D gene TRBD1, 5 bases. The CDR3 consists of 13 residues. The germline CDR1 and CDR2 sequences are LNHDA and SQIVND (reference sequence). The V and J ends lost 5 bases and 5 bases respectively, with 10 bases between them. CDR3 sequence: CASSRQRDQPQHF. The CDR3, as DNA: TGTGCCAGTAGTCGACAGAGAGATCAGCCCCAGCATTTT. Full variable domain (rest looked up from reference TRBV19 and TRBJ1-5): DGGITQSPKYLFRKEGQNVTLSCEQNLNHDAMYWYRQDPGQGLRLIYYSQIVNDFQKGDIAEGYSVSREKKESFPLTVTSAQKNPTAFYLCASSRQRDQPQHFGDGTRLSIL.

The gene calls are TRBV19 and TRBJ1-2, with D possibly being TRBD1 (6 bases). V lost 6 bases and J lost 5, with 19 bases in between. Germline loops: CDR1 LNHDA, CDR2 SQIVND (reference sequence). CDR3 size: 15 residues. The CDR3 bases are TGTGCCAGTAGACCGACAGGTTCTAACCCTTATGGCTACACCTTC. Protein product: CASRPTGSNPYGYTF.

This clone was recorded once. The V call is TRBV18, the J call TRBJ2-3, with 12 positions matching TRBD1. The junction had 7 bases not matched to a gene; V was cut back by 1 base and J by 5 bases. The CDR3 is 17 residues long. The germline CDR1 and CDR2 sequences are KGHSH and LQKENI. CDR3 amino acids: CASSPRDRGLAKDTQYF. The CDR3 nucleotides are TGTGCCAGCTCACCACGGGACAGGGGGCTGGCGAAAGATACGCAGTATTTT.

The gene calls are TRBV7-3 and TRBJ2-7; maybe TRBD2 (6 bases). This CDR3 has 15 residues. In germline, CDR1 is SGHTA, CDR2 FQGTGA. V was clipped by 1 base and J by 4 bases, with 14 bases between them. CDR3 region: CASSLRSGGEYEQYF. Here the CDR3 DNA reads TGTGCCAGCAGCTTAAGAAGCGGAGGGGAATACGAGCAGTACTTC.

A note on this clone: Other DNA sequences in the same sample also yield this CDR3. This chain links TRBV2 with TRBJ2-1; 15 bases are a match to TRBD2. The V gene's germline CDR1 is SNHLY and CDR2 FYNNEI. This CDR3 region has 17 residues. V shed 8 bases, J shed 1 base, and the junction held 6 bases outside the gene matches. CDR3 DNA: TGTGCCAGCGTGGGACTAGCGGGGGGAGGGTCCTACAATGAGCAGTTCTTC. Protein product: CASVGLAGGGSYNEQFF.

The gene calls are TRBV29-1 and TRBJ1-2; TRBD1 is a possible D gene (6 bases). Germline loops: CDR1 SQVTM, CDR2 ANQGSEA. This CDR3 comprises 14 residues. The V gene lost 5 bases and the J gene lost 2 bases, with 15 bases spanning the gap. CDR3 sequence reads: CSVQMRGQNYGYTF. DNA for the CDR3: TGCAGCGTTCAAATGCGGGGGCAGAACTATGGCTACACCTTC.

V usage is TRBV5-6 and J usage is TRBJ1-2; the match to TRBD1 covers 10 bases. This CDR3 is 15 amino acids long. V shed 2 bases, J shed 6 bases, and the junction held 7 bases outside the gene matches. CDR1 and CDR2 from the germline V gene are SGHDT and YYEEEE. The CDR3 protein is CASSLGDRGWDGYTF. The CDR3 bases are TGTGCCAGCAGCTTAGGGGACAGGGGATGGGATGGCTACACCTTC.

The rearrangement uses TRBV2 and TRBJ1-1; tentative D call: TRBD1 (6 bases). The CDR3 has 16 amino acids. The germline gives CDR1 SNHLY, CDR2 FYNNEI. The V gene lost 1 base and the J gene lost 0 bases, with 12 bases spanning the gap. The DNA for the CDR3 is TGTGCCAGCAGTGAAGGGGGGCCGATACTGAACACTGAAGCTTTCTTT. Translating gives CASSEGGPILNTEAFF.

This clone was found a few times. The DNA for the CDR3 is TGTGCTAGTGGCCCCGTGGGAAGCGGGAGGACGGAGACCCAGTACTTC. It encodes CASGPVGSGRTETQYF. This chain links TRBV12-5 with TRBJ2-5, with 9 positions matching TRBD2. The germline V gene encodes CDR1 LGHNT and CDR2 FRNRAP. The CDR3 sequence is 16 residues long. Trimming removed 6 bases from V and 5 bases from J; junction bases left unmatched: 13.

DNA for the CDR3: TGTGCCAGTAGTATATCGGCAGATACGCAGTATTTT. Translating gives CASSISADTQYF. The V call is TRBV19, the J call TRBJ2-3; D unclear. Trimming took off 2 bases at V and 4 bases at J, with 4 bases between the two ends. The CDR3 contains 12 residues. Germline assignment: CDR1 LNHDA and CDR2 SQIVND (reference sequence). Full variable domain (remainder filled in from reference TRBV19 and TRBJ2-3): DGGITQSPKYLFRKEGQNVTLSCEQNLNHDAMYWYRQDPGQGLRLIYYSQIVNDFQKGDIAEGYSVSREKKESFPLTVTSAQKNPTAFYLCASSISADTQYFGPGTRLTVL.

This clone occurred once. V and J are TRBV28 and TRBJ2-7; 7 bases are shared with TRBD1. This CDR3 is built from 14 residues. Trimming at V came to 5 bases and at J to 4 bases, leaving 8 bases not matched to a gene. Germline V gene data show CDR1 as MDHEN and CDR2 as SYDVKM. CDR3 nucleotide sequence: TGTGCCAGCAGTCGTCGGACAGGTCCTTACGAGCAGTACTTC. It yields the protein CASSRRTGPYEQYF.

The rearrangement links TRBV19 to TRBJ1-5, with no clear D. The CDR3 length is 16 residues. CDR1 and CDR2 (germline): LNHDA, SQIVND (reference sequence). The germline V and J ends were trimmed by 5 bases and 5 bases, with 19 bases remaining between them. The CDR3 sequence: CASSPSSGVGYQPQHF. The DNA of the CDR3 is TGTGCCAGTAGTCCCTCTAGCGGGGTCGGGTATCAGCCCCAGCATTTT.

Turning to this clone: This CDR3 is also generated by other DNA sequences in the sample. V and J are TRBV9 and TRBJ2-5; 9 nucleotides agree with TRBD2. Losses at the gene ends were 0 bases for V and 4 bases for J; bases not matched to a gene: 7. The length of the CDR3 is 16 residues. Germline V gene sequence: CDR1 SGDLS, CDR2 YYNGEE. DNA for the CDR3: TGTGCCAGCAGCGTAGGTGGCGGGGGGGCCGGAGAGACCCAGTACTTC. Its translation: CASSVGGGGAGETQYF.

The gene calls are TRBV4-1 and TRBJ2-5; 7 nucleotides agree with TRBD2. V lost 1 base and J lost 4; bases outside the gene matches: 3. Germline CDR1 reads MGHRA; CDR2 reads YSYEKL. This CDR3 is 14 amino acids long. CDR3 in DNA: TGCGCCAGCAGCCAAGTCTGGGGGGGAGAGACCCAGTACTTC. Translated: CASSQVWGGETQYF.

This clone was detected only once. This chain uses TRBV6-6 with TRBJ2-1; 12 positions match TRBD2. This CDR3 has 16 amino acids. Trimming cost V 8 bases and J 10 bases; bases outside gene matches: 15. Per the germline V gene, CDR1 is MNHNY and CDR2 is SVGAGI (reference sequence). The CDR3 region has the DNA TGTGCCAGCCCCCTCCCCGCTAGCGGGGGGGCCGGGGAGCAGTTCTTC. It translates to CASPLPASGGAGEQFF.

As to this clone: At one end, the junction sequence differs from germline, possibly due to a read error. The genes are TRBV7-9 and TRBJ2-7, with TRBD1 as a possible D gene (7 bases). CDR1 is SEHNR and CDR2 is FQNEAQ in the germline V gene (reference sequence). This CDR3 spans 18 amino acids. The CDR3 protein is CSSSPTVAGIQGSDEQYF. In DNA form, the CDR3 reads TGTTCCAGCAGCCCGACGGTTGCGGGGATACAGGGGAGCGACGAGCAGTACTTC. Variable domain in full (rest from reference TRBV7-9 and TRBJ2-7): DTGVSQNPRHKITKRGQNVTFRCDPISEHNRLYWYRQTLGQGPEFLTYFQNEAQLEKSRLLSDRFSAERPKGSFSTLEIQRTEQGDSAMYLCSSSPTVAGIQGSDEQYFGPGTRLTVT.

The V call is TRBV7-9, the J call TRBJ2-4, with D unclear. Germline CDR1 and CDR2: SEHNR and FQNEAQ (reference sequence). The CDR3 covers 13 residues. V dropped 4 bases and J dropped 1 base, with 5 bases sitting between them. Here the CDR3 DNA reads TGTGCCAGCAGCTACGGGGCCAAAAACATTCAGTACTTC. This sequence encodes CASSYGAKNIQYF.

Notes on this clone: In the same sample, other DNA sequences code for this CDR3. This chain joins TRBV27 and TRBJ2-7, with TRBD1 identical over 8 bases. The length of the CDR3 is 15 residues. Trimming took 0 bases from V and 4 from J; bases not matched to a gene: 5. Germline CDR1 and CDR2: MNHEY and SMNVEV (reference sequence). The CDR3 DNA reads TGTGCCAGCAGTTTATCCGGACAGGGACCGTACGAGCAGTACTTC. Translated, it gives CASSLSGQGPYEQYF.

The chain joins TRBV6-1 to TRBJ2-1; TRBD2 matches 13 bases. The CDR3 is made up of 19 amino acids. Germline V gene sequence: CDR1 MNHNS, CDR2 SASEGT. V shed 4 bases and J 0 bases; nucleotides not matched to a gene: 9. This chain's CDR3 is CASSGPGLAGWSSYNEQFF. The CDR3 nucleotides read TGTGCCAGCAGTGGGCCGGGACTAGCGGGATGGAGCTCCTACAATGAGCAGTTCTTC.

The CDR3 DNA reads TGTGCCAGCAGCCAGGCAGGGGCTCCCTATGGCTACACCTTC. This sequence encodes CASSQAGAPYGYTF. The chain carries TRBV14 and TRBJ1-2; a weak D match, TRBD1 (6 bases). Trimming cost V 3 bases and J 4 bases, with 12 bases left between them. Germline values: CDR1 SGHDN, CDR2 FVKESK. The CDR3 is made up of 14 amino acids.